Sequencing of this TCR beta chain was carried out in a study of shared clonotypes between healthy human individuals. Study-level information: There were three CD4 naive, three CD4 memory, two CD8 naive and one CD8 memory plates per donor.

Once extracted for a subset, genomic DNA was divided evenly among several immunoSEQ plates. Generated by immunoSEQ multiplex PCR, the TCRdb table keeps only in-frame clones and is missing some. In the table there are some 2,000,000 clones, 95% of which are singletons. V gave up 1 base and J gave up 6 bases, with 9 bases separating them. Germline assignment: CDR1 SEHNR and CDR2 FQNEAQ (reference sequence). The CDR3 covers 14 residues. Concerning this clone itself: The sample carries other DNA sequences with the same CDR3.

This TCR derives from a man aged 18 to 30 in good health. Sample: naive CD4+ T cells sorted from blood. Sample subset: CD45RA+ positively selected. The chain employs TRBV7-9 and TRBJ1-4; D is unresolved. The CDR3 DNA reads as TGTGCCAGCAGCTTAGGTACGGCAGATGAAAAACTGTTTTTT. Translation gives CASSLGTADEKLFF.